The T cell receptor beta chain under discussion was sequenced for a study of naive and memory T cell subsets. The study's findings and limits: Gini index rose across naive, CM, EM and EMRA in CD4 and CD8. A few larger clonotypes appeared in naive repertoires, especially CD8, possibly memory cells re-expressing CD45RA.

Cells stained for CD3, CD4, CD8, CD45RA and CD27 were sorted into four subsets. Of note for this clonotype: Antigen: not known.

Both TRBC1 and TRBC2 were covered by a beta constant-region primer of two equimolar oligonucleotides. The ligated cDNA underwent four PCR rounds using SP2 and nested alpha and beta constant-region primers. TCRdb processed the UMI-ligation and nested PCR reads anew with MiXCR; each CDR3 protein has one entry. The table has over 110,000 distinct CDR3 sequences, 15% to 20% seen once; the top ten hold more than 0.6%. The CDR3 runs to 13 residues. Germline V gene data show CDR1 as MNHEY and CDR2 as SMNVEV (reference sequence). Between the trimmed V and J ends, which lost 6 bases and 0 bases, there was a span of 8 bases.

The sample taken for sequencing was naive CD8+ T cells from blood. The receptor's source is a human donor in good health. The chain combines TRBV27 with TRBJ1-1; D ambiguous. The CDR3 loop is CASRDDMNTEAFF. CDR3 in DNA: TGTGCCAGCAGGGATGACATGAACACTGAAGCTTTCTTT.